These 30 T cell receptor beta chains came from one sample sequenced in a study of T cells in Graves' hyperthyroidism and ophthalmopathy. TCR beta CDR3 regions were amplified from RNA. The study used the HTBI primer set for a first-round RT-PCR of the TCR CDR3. TCRdb ran MiXCR on the multiplex PCR reads and lists one entry per CDR3 protein. The data show around 370,000 distinct CDR3 sequences, around 18% seen once. The specimen sequenced was blood. The receptors come from a man aged 18 to 35 with Graves' ophthalmopathy.

The table lists this clonotype with a few counts. The chain employs TRBV10-1 and TRBJ2-7; no clear D gene. The CDR3 has 15 amino acids. The germline CDR1 and CDR2 sequences are WNHNN and SYGVQD (reference sequence). V shed 6 bases and J shed 3 bases, with 18 bases lying between them. DNA of the CDR3: TGCGCCAGCAGCTCTTCGGAAGGAAATGTCTACGAGCAGTACTTC. This encodes CASSSSEGNVYEQYF.

The V call is TRBV9, the J call TRBJ1-1, with a possible D match to TRBD1 (5 bases). V lost 3 bases, J lost 4 bases, and 10 bases lay in between. This CDR3 region has 13 residues. Germline V gives CDR1 SGDLS, CDR2 YYNGEE. The chain's CDR3 is CASSGGPATEAFF. The CDR3 nucleotides are TGTGCCAGCAGCGGGGGACCTGCCACTGAAGCTTTCTTT.

This clonotype was observed many times. The V gene is TRBV6-1, the J gene TRBJ2-1; 11 positions match TRBD2. Germline trimming cut 1 base from V and 5 bases from J; bases unmatched to any gene: 10. Germline loops: CDR1 MNHNS, CDR2 SASEGT. The CDR3 consists of 18 residues. DNA of the CDR3: TGTGCCAGCAGTGAAGATCGGGCTAGCGGGGGGATCCACAATGAGCAGTTCTTC. Encoded protein: CASSEDRASGGIHNEQFF.

J is TRBJ1-1 and V is TRBV5-4; TRBD1 is a possible D gene (5 bases). This CDR3 comprises 17 residues. Between the trimmed V and J ends, which lost 0 bases and 0 bases, there was a span of 15 bases. Germline V CDR1 and CDR2: SGHNT, YYREEE (reference sequence). CDR3 DNA: TGTGCCAGCAGCTTGGGAGTGGCGGGGGTAATGAACACTGAAGCTTTCTTT. It specifies CASSLGVAGVMNTEAFF.

The table lists this clonotype with many counts. The chain is built from TRBV7-6 and TRBJ2-7, with 8 bases aligning to TRBD1. Unmatched junction bases numbered 13, after V lost 5 bases and J lost 7 bases. The CDR3 covers 15 residues. Germline CDR1 is SGHVS and CDR2 is FNYEAQ. Here the CDR3 DNA reads TGTGCCAGCAGCCCCGGGGCAGGGGGCGTGAATGAGCAGTACTTC. This codes for CASSPGAGGVNEQYF. Filled out from reference TRBV7-6 and TRBJ2-7, the complete variable domain reads GAGVSQSPRYKVTKRGQDVALRCDPISGHVSLYWYRQALGQGPEFLTYFNYEAQQDKSGLPNDRFSAERPEGSISTLTIQRTEQRDSAMYRCASSPGAGGVNEQYFGPGTRLTVT.

In its sample, this clonotype was seen many times. The rearrangement links TRBV12-3 or TRBV12-4 to TRBJ2-5; tentatively, D is TRBD1 (5 bases). The CDR3 length is 14 residues. V was shortened by 1 base and J by 4 bases, with 10 bases between the two germline ends. The CDR3 here is CASSLGQPGETQYF. CDR3 coding DNA: TGTGCCAGCAGTTTAGGACAGCCCGGAGAGACCCAGTACTTC.

This clonotype was observed many times. This sequence joins TRBV11-2 and TRBJ2-7; D not resolved. Trimming stripped 6 bases from V and 1 base from J, with 10 bases between. The CDR3 loop spans 13 amino acids. In germline, CDR1 is SGHAT, CDR2 FQNNGV. CDR3 amino acids: CASRTLSSYEQYF. The CDR3 nucleotides read TGTGCCAGCAGAACCCTGAGTTCCTACGAGCAGTACTTC.

This clonotype was detected a few times. Just one base apart from a much larger clone, this may be a read error. The chain uses TRBV5-1 and TRBJ1-1, with a tentative D call TRBD1 (6 bases). Germline CDR1 reads SGHRS; CDR2 reads YFSETQ. Trimming shortened V by 3 bases and J by 1 base, and 13 bases separated the two germline ends. This CDR3 is built from 15 residues. DNA for the CDR3: TGCGCCAGCAGCTCCCGGGGGCCGACGAACACTGAAGCTTTCTTT. It specifies CASSSRGPTNTEAFF.

This chain uses TRBV14 with TRBJ2-2, with 7 bases fitting TRBD2. The ends lost 4 bases at V and 5 bases at J; junction bases unmatched: 10. The CDR3 has 16 amino acids. Germline CDR1 is SGHDN and CDR2 is FVKESK. In DNA, the CDR3 is TGTGCCAGCAGCCTGATAGCGGCGGGAGCTACCGGGGAGCTGTTTTTT. Residues: CASSLIAAGATGELFF.

This clonotype was counted at least ten times. The chain uses TRBV3-1 and TRBJ2-4; D may be TRBD1 or TRBD2 (6 bases each). The CDR3 length is 13 residues. The germline V gene encodes CDR1 LGHDT and CDR2 YNNKEL (reference sequence). V shed 4 bases and J shed 9 bases, with 13 bases lying between them. DNA for the CDR3: TGTGCCAGCAGCCTTGGGTGGGGGGCCATTCAGTACTTC. Encoded protein: CASSLGWGAIQYF.

In its sample, this clonotype was seen a few times. The gene calls are TRBV20-1 and TRBJ2-7, with TRBD2 matching 10 bases. With V trimmed by 0 bases and J by 1 base, 12 bases remained unmatched. The CDR3 spans 18 residues. Germline V lookup: CDR1 DFQATT, CDR2 SNEGSKA (reference sequence). CDR3 DNA: TGCAGTGCTAGAGATCCCATTGCACTAGCGGGGCCTTCCTACGAGCAGTACTTC. It translates to CSARDPIALAGPSYEQYF.

Note on this clonotype: Just one base apart from a much larger clone, this may be a read error. In DNA form, the CDR3 reads TGTGCCAGCAGCGACGGGAGCTCCTATAATTCACCCCTCCACTTT. Translating gives CASSDGSSYNSPLHF. The chain uses TRBV11-2 and TRBJ1-6, with D hard to call. The CDR3 sequence is 15 residues long. The V end was cut by 5 bases, the J end by 0 bases, with 8 bases between. Per germline, CDR1 SGHAT and CDR2 FQNNGV.

This chain connects TRBV11-2 to TRBJ2-1; TRBD2 matches 14 bases. Looked up from germline, CDR1 is SGHAT and CDR2 is FQNNGV. The V and J ends lost 3 bases and 13 bases, in that order; junction bases with no gene match: 11. The CDR3 contains 16 residues. The CDR3 DNA reads as TGTGCCAGCAGCTTGGTAAAGACTAGCGGGGGGGCGGGTCAGTTCTTC. It specifies CASSLVKTSGGAGQFF.

This chain connects TRBV4-1 to TRBJ2-1; tentative D call: TRBD1 (5 bases). This CDR3 region has 15 residues. Germline V CDR1 and CDR2: MGHRA, YSYEKL. V was shortened by 1 base and J by 9 bases, with 16 bases between the two germline ends. CDR3 residues: CASSQAGFARGEQFF. The CDR3 DNA follows: TGCGCCAGCAGCCAAGCAGGGTTCGCGCGCGGTGAGCAGTTCTTC.

This clonotype was picked up many times. This chain uses TRBV5-1 with TRBJ2-3; 13 nucleotides match TRBD2. Germline CDR1 and CDR2: SGHRS and YFSETQ. The CDR3 extends over 18 amino acids. The J segment lost 3 bases and the V segment lost 7 bases, leaving 14 bases of the junction unmatched. The DNA for the CDR3 is TGCGCCAGCGGATCCTCGACTAGCGGGGGGCAACTTACAGATACGCAGTATTTT. This gives the protein CASGSSTSGGQLTDTQYF.

V is TRBV7-8 and J is TRBJ1-3; perhaps TRBD1 as D (5 bases). Trimming removed 11 bases from V and 2 bases from J, with 13 bases in between. The CDR3 is 13 amino acids. CDR1 and CDR2 (germline): SGHVS, FQNEAQ. Here the CDR3 reads CASGGRTGNTIYF. The CDR3 coding sequence is TGTGCCTCCGGGGGACGTACTGGAAACACCATATATTTT.

There are many counts of this clonotype. The J gene is TRBJ1-1, the V gene TRBV6-1; D is perhaps TRBD1 (6 bases). Germline loops: CDR1 MNHNS, CDR2 SASEGT. This CDR3 contains 12 residues. Trimming cost V 11 bases and J 5 bases, with 15 bases left between them. The CDR3 DNA is TGTGCCCACGTTGGGCAGGGGACTGAAGCTTTCTTT. Translation gives CAHVGQGTEAFF.

This clonotype was found a few times. The chain couples TRBV7-9 to TRBJ1-5; possible D gene TRBD1, 5 bases. V gave up 5 bases and J gave up 0 bases, with 11 bases separating them. This CDR3 is 15 amino acids long. Germline V lookup: CDR1 SEHNR, CDR2 FQNEAQ (reference sequence). For the CDR3, the DNA is TGTGCCAGCAGCCAGGACACCTATAGCAATCAGCCCCAGCATTTT. Its translation: CASSQDTYSNQPQHF.

The rearrangement uses TRBV7-9 and TRBJ2-5, with 10 positions matching TRBD2. Germline values: CDR1 SEHNR, CDR2 FQNEAQ (reference sequence). The CDR3 is made up of 16 amino acids. Unmatched junction bases numbered 13, after V lost 6 bases and J lost 6 bases. The chain's CDR3 is CASSRDSSGGAKTQYF. DNA for the CDR3: TGTGCCAGCAGTCGGGACTCTAGCGGGGGCGCGAAGACCCAGTACTTC. Based on the CDR3 plus reference TRBV7-9 and TRBJ2-5, the full variable domain is DTGVSQNPRHKITKRGQNVTFRCDPISEHNRLYWYRQTLGQGPEFLTYFQNEAQLEKSRLLSDRFSAERPKGSFSTLEIQRTEQGDSAMYLCASSRDSSGGAKTQYFGPGTRLLVL.

Turning to this clonotype: This clone may be a read error of a much larger clone one base away. This chain links TRBV6-1 with TRBJ1-2; no definite D call. The CDR3 covers 14 residues. Trimming stripped 10 bases from V and 0 bases from J, with 15 bases between. Germline lookup yields CDR1 MNHNS and CDR2 SASEGT. The CDR3 sequence is CATLAQEANYGYTF. CDR3 sequence (DNA): TGTGCCACGCTGGCCCAGGAGGCTAACTATGGCTACACCTTC.

V gene TRBV6-1 combines with J gene TRBJ2-5, with 12 bases identical to TRBD2. The CDR3 covers 16 residues. The germline V gene has CDR1 MNHNS and CDR2 SASEGT. The V gene end was trimmed by 4 bases and the J gene end by 2 bases; junction bases not matched to a gene: 5. CDR3 residues: CASSARTSGAQETQYF. For the CDR3, the DNA is TGTGCCAGCAGTGCACGGACTAGCGGGGCTCAAGAGACCCAGTACTTC.

This clonotype was picked up a small number of times. The chain is built from TRBV2 and TRBJ1-6, with TRBD1 matching 7 bases. In germline, CDR1 is SNHLY, CDR2 FYNNEI. The CDR3 contains 15 residues. The CDR3 DNA follows: TGTGGCGCAGCAGGGGGGAGCTCCTATAATTCACCCCTCCACTTT. It translates to CGAAGGSSYNSPLHF.

The chain employs TRBV29-1 and TRBJ1-2; D is unresolved. Germline V gene sequence: CDR1 SQVTM, CDR2 ANQGSEA. With 8 bases removed from V and 4 bases from J, the gap between germline ends came to 17 bases. This CDR3 is 13 amino acids long. The DNA of the CDR3 is TGCAGCTCATACTTTGGGGATTCCTATGGCTACACCTTC. It yields the protein CSSYFGDSYGYTF.

This clonotype appeared a few times. It may be a read error: a sequence one base away is much more abundant. The genes are TRBV25-1 and TRBJ2-7, with D tentatively TRBD2 (5 bases). This CDR3 comprises 13 residues. Trimming shortened V by 5 bases and J by 2 bases, and 10 bases separated the two germline ends. The V gene's germline CDR1 is MGHDK and CDR2 SYGVNS. The CDR3 sequence is CASSTAGAYEQYF. The CDR3 DNA is TGTGCCAGCAGTACCGCCGGGGCCTACGAGCAGTACTTC.

The CDR3 DNA is TGCGCCAGCAGTATTCGGACAGGGTCCGGGGAGCTGTTTTTT. It encodes CASSIRTGSGELFF. V usage is TRBV5-1 and J usage is TRBJ2-2; 8 bases fit TRBD1. Germline V gene lookup returns CDR1 SGHRS and CDR2 YFSETQ. The CDR3 is made up of 14 amino acids. Trimming at V came to 5 bases and at J to 6 bases, leaving 6 bases not matched to a gene.

This clonotype occurred once. A much larger clone differs by one base, so this may be a read error. This chain uses TRBV7-6 with TRBJ1-5; weak D call: TRBD1 (6 bases). CDR3 length: 15 amino acids. Trimming removed 4 bases from V and 5 bases from J, with 15 bases in between. Germline V gene lookup returns CDR1 SGHVS and CDR2 FNYEAQ. The CDR3 spells CASSSMSGGDQPQHF. CDR3 nucleotides: TGTGCCAGCAGCTCGATGAGCGGGGGCGATCAGCCCCAGCATTTT.

J is TRBJ1-2 and V is TRBV28, with D possibly matching TRBD1 (5 bases). Trimming stripped 7 bases from V and 0 bases from J, with 12 bases between. There are 14 residues in the CDR3. The germline CDR1 and CDR2 sequences are MDHEN and SYDVKM. CDR3 DNA: TGTGCCAGCAAATGGGGCAGGGCTAACTATGGCTACACCTTC. Protein product: CASKWGRANYGYTF.

The chain links TRBV28 to TRBJ2-2; the match to TRBD1 covers 10 bases. V lost 5 bases to trimming and J lost 5 bases; unmatched junction nucleotides: 5. This CDR3 comprises 15 residues. Per germline, CDR1 MDHEN and CDR2 SYDVKM. The CDR3 reads CASSPAGQGTGELFF. The CDR3 coding sequence is TGTGCCAGCAGTCCCGCGGGACAGGGGACCGGGGAGCTGTTTTTT.

This clonotype has a handful of counts. The CDR3 loop is CAISESTGGYGYTF. CDR3 DNA sequence: TGTGCCATCAGTGAGTCCACAGGGGGATATGGCTACACCTTC. V is TRBV10-3 and J is TRBJ1-2; TRBD1 matches 8 bases. V trimming: 0 bases; J trimming: 5 bases; junction bases outside the gene matches: 2. Germline V gene sequence: CDR1 ENHRY, CDR2 SYGVKD. CDR3 length equals 14 residues.

This clonotype was counted only a few times. The V gene is TRBV6-6, the J gene TRBJ2-7, with D perhaps matching TRBD2 (7 bases). V lost 2 bases and J 5 bases, leaving 13 bases between the germline ends. Germline V lookup: CDR1 MNHNY, CDR2 SVGAGI (reference sequence). The CDR3 has 14 residues. As DNA, the CDR3 is TGTGCCAGCAGTTACCTCCGGGGGGCCCACGAGCAGTACTTC. Its protein is CASSYLRGAHEQYF.